What follows are 9 T cell receptor beta chains derived from one specimen sequenced in a study of blood T cell repertoires in COVID-19. The protocol was immunoSEQ multiplex PCR, while the TCRdb copy is restricted to in-frame clones and leaves out a portion. The sample includes about 140,000 clones, roughly four fifths of them seen just once. The sample taken for sequencing was peripheral blood. The receptors stem from a man older than 75 with acute or convalescent COVID-19.

V gene TRBV5-4 combines with J gene TRBJ1-6, with TRBD1 as a possible D gene (6 bases). CDR3 size: 15 residues. Between the trimmed V and J ends, which lost 4 bases and 6 bases, there was a span of 14 bases. Per the germline V gene, CDR1 is SGHNT and CDR2 is YYREEE (reference sequence). The CDR3: CASSPRTVPNSPLHF. CDR3 bases: TGTGCCAGCAGCCCGAGGACAGTCCCTAATTCACCCCTCCACTTT.

The chain couples TRBV9 to TRBJ2-5; D not certain. The CDR3 length is 13 residues. Trimming pared 4 bases from V and 5 bases from J, leaving 12 bases between. Looked up from germline, CDR1 is SGDLS and CDR2 is YYNGEE. The CDR3 nucleotides are TGTGCCAGCAGCTCCCCTGGCCGCGAGACCCAGTACTTC. Amino acid sequence: CASSSPGRETQYF.

The chain joins TRBV5-1 to TRBJ1-1, with 7 bases identical to TRBD1. V was pared by 2 bases and J by 5 bases, with 9 bases of the junction left unmatched. The germline gives CDR1 SGHRS, CDR2 YFSETQ. The CDR3 covers 15 residues. DNA for the CDR3: TGCGCCAGCAGCTTAACAGGGGTGGTGGGGACTGAAGCTTTCTTT. It yields the protein CASSLTGVVGTEAFF.

The chain combines TRBV15 with TRBJ1-1, with D maybe TRBD1 (5 bases). V was trimmed by 0 bases and J by 12 bases, leaving 11 bases between them. The CDR3 spans 12 residues. The germline gives CDR1 LNHNV, CDR2 YYDKDF (reference sequence). CDR3 nucleotides: TGTGCCACCAGCAGAGATAGGGGTAGGACTTTCTTT. Protein: CATSRDRGRTFF.

In this sample, this clone turned up once. The chain uses TRBV2 and TRBJ1-5, with no clear D. Germline-derived CDR1 and CDR2 are SNHLY and FYNNEI. V was clipped by 6 bases and J by 1 base, with 7 bases between them. CDR3 length: 13 amino acids. CDR3: CASRGLSNQPQHF. Here the CDR3 DNA reads TGTGCCAGCAGGGGCCTAAGCAATCAGCCCCAGCATTTT.

This rearrangement joins TRBV28 to TRBJ1-6, with a tentative D call TRBD1 (6 bases). The CDR3 loop spans 17 amino acids. V lost 4 bases and J lost 7, with 20 bases in between. Looked up from germline, CDR1 is MDHEN and CDR2 is SYDVKM. The CDR3 nucleotides are TGTGCCAGCAGTTCGGCAGGGGACCAACCCGAAAATTCACCCCTCCACTTT. This translates into CASSSAGDQPENSPLHF.

There are a few counts of this clone. The chain links TRBV7-2 to TRBJ1-1; no firm D call. The CDR3 is 13 residues long. CDR1 is SGHTA, CDR2 FQGNSA, per germline. Trimming left V 2 bases short and J 1 base short, with 5 bases between. The CDR3 DNA follows: TGTGCCAGCAGCTTACCCCAGAACACTGAAGCTTTCTTT. Encoded protein: CASSLPQNTEAFF.

CDR3 sequence: CASSLDGGEAFF. Here the CDR3 DNA reads TGTGCCAGCAGCTTAGACGGAGGAGAAGCTTTCTTT. The gene calls are TRBV11-2 and TRBJ1-1; D is ambiguous. Trimming cost V 0 bases and J 8 bases, with 7 bases left between them. CDR1 is SGHAT, CDR2 FQNNGV, per germline. This CDR3 is built from 12 residues. The variable domain in full, with the rest retrieved from reference TRBV11-2 and TRBJ1-1, is EAGVAQSPRYKIIEKRQSVAFWCNPISGHATLYWYQQILGQGPKLLIQFQNNGVVDDSQLPKDRFSAERLKGVDSTLKIQPAKLEDSAVYLCASSLDGGEAFFGQGTRLTVV.

The V call is TRBV18, the J call TRBJ1-1; D may be TRBD1 (6 bases). Between the trimmed V and J ends, which lost 0 bases and 6 bases, there was a span of 11 bases. The CDR3 length is 14 residues. Germline lookup yields CDR1 KGHSH and CDR2 LQKENI. The CDR3 coding sequence is TGTGCCAGCTCACCACCTGGGGGGGCAGCTGAAGCTTTCTTT. It translates to CASSPPGGAAEAFF.